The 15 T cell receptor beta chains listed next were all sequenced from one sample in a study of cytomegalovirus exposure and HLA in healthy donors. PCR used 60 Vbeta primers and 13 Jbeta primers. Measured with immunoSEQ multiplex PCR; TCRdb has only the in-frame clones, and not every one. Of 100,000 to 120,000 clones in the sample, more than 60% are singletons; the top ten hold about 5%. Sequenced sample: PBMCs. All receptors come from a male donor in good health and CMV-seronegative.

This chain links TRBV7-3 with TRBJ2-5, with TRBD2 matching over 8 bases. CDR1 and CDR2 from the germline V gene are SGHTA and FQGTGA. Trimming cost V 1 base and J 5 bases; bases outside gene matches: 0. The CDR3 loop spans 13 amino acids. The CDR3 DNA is TGTGCCAGCAGCTTAAGCGGGGGGGAGACCCAGTACTTC. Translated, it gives CASSLSGGETQYF.

CDR3: CASSIARAGGTIYF. In DNA, the CDR3 is TGTGCCAGTAGTATCGCGAGGGCTGGCGGCACCATATATTTT. This chain uses TRBV19 with TRBJ1-3; D gene uncertain. V shed 3 bases and J shed 9 bases, with 15 bases lying between them. Germline loops: CDR1 LNHDA, CDR2 SQIVND (reference sequence). The CDR3 consists of 14 residues. The full variable domain, in which reference TRBV19 and TRBJ1-3 provide the parts outside the CDR3, is DGGITQSPKYLFRKEGQNVTLSCEQNLNHDAMYWYRQDPGQGLRLIYYSQIVNDFQKGDIAEGYSVSREKKESFPLTVTSAQKNPTAFYLCASSIARAGGTIYFGEGSWLTVV.

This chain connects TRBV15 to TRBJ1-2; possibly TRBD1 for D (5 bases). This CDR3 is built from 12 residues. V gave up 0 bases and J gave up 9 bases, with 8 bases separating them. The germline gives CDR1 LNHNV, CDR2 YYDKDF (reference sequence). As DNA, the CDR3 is TGTGCCACCAGCAGAGAGGGGGGTCGCTACACCTTC. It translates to CATSREGGRYTF. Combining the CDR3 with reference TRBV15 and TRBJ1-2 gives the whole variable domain DAMVIQNPRYQVTQFGKPVTLSCSQTLNHNVMYWYQQKSSQAPKLLFHYYDKDFNNEADTPDNFQSRRPNTSFCFLDIRSPGLGDTAMYLCATSREGGRYTFGSGTRLTVV.

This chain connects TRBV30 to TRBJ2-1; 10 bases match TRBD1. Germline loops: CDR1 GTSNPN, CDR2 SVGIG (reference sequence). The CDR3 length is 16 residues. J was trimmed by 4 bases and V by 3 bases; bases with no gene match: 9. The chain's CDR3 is CAWSAVWDRGYNEQFF. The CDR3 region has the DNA TGTGCCTGGAGCGCGGTCTGGGACAGGGGTTACAATGAGCAGTTCTTC. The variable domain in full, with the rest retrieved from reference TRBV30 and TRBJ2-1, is SQTIHQWPATLVQPVGSPLSLECTVEGTSNPNLYWYRQAAGRGLQLLFYSVGIGQISSEVPQNLSASRPQDRQFILSSKKLLLSDSGFYLCAWSAVWDRGYNEQFFGPGTRLTVL.

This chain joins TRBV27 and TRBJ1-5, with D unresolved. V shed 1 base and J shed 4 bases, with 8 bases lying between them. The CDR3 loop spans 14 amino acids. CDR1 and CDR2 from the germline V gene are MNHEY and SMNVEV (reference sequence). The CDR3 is CASSLLTENQPQHF. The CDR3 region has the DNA TGTGCCAGCAGTTTATTAACAGAAAATCAGCCCCAGCATTTT.

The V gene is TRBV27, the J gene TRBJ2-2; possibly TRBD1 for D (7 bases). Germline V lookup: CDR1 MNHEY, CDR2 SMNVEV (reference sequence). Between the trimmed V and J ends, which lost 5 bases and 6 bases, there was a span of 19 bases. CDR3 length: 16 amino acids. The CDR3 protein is CASSPWGSRGAGELFF. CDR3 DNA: TGTGCCAGCAGTCCCTGGGGTAGCAGGGGGGCCGGGGAGCTGTTTTTT.

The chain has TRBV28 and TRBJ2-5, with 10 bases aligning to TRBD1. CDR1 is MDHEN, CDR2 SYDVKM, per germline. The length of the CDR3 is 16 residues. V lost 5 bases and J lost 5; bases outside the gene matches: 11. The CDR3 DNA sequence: TGTGCCAGCAGTCCACCCCCGGGACAGGGGATGGAGACCCAGTACTTC. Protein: CASSPPPGQGMETQYF. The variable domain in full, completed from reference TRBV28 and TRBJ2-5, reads DVKVTQSSRYLVKRTGEKVFLECVQDMDHENMFWYRQDPGLGLRLIYFSYDVKMKEKGDIPEGYSVSREKKERFSLILESASTNQTSMYLCASSPPPGQGMETQYFGPGTRLLVL.

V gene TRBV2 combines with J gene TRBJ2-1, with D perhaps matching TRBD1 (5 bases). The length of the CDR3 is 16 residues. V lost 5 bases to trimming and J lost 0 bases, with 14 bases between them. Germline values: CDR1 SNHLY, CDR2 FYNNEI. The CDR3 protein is CASSIQGQSSYNEQFF. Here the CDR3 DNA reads TGTGCCAGCAGTATCCAGGGCCAGAGCTCCTACAATGAGCAGTTCTTC.

CDR3 loop: CASSSLAGATGELFF. The CDR3 DNA sequence: TGTGCCAGCAGCTCACTAGCGGGAGCCACCGGGGAGCTGTTTTTT. V and J are TRBV5-6 and TRBJ2-2; 11 bases are shared with TRBD2. Germline CDR1 and CDR2: SGHDT and YYEEEE. V dropped 3 bases and J dropped 4; count of bases not matched to a gene: 2. The CDR3 totals 15 residues. Supplemented by reference TRBV5-6 and TRBJ2-2, the full variable domain reads DAGVTQSPTHLIKTRGQQVTLRCSPKSGHDTVSWYQQALGQGPQFIFQYYEEEERQRGNFPDRFSGHQFPNYSSELNVNALLLGDSALYLCASSSLAGATGELFFGEGSRLTVL.

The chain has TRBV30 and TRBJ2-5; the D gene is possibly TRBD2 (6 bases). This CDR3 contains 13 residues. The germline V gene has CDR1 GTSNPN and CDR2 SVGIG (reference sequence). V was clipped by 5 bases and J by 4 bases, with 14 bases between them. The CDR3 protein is CAWDGGGLETQYF. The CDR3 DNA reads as TGTGCCTGGGACGGTGGAGGGCTAGAGACCCAGTACTTC.

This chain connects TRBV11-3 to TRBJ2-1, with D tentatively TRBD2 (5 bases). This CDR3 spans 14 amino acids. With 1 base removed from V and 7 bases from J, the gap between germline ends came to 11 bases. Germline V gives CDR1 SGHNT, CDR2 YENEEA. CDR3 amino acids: CASSLGWTGNEQFF. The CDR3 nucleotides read TGTGCCAGCAGCTTAGGGTGGACTGGTAATGAGCAGTTCTTC.

The CDR3 DNA follows: TGTGCCAGCAGTTACTCTAGCGCGGGAGGCTACGAGCAGTACTTC. This sequence encodes CASSYSSAGGYEQYF. The rearrangement uses TRBV6-5 and TRBJ2-7, with 8 bases lining up with TRBD2. The CDR3 is 15 residues long. J was trimmed by 3 bases and V by 0 bases; bases with no gene match: 4. Germline V gene sequence: CDR1 MNHEY, CDR2 SVGAGI.

In nucleotides, the CDR3 is TGTGCCAGCAGTTTTGTTGGGGCGCATCAAGAGACCCAGTACTTC. Its protein product is CASSFVGAHQETQYF. This sequence joins TRBV28 and TRBJ2-5; TRBD1 might be the D (5 bases). CDR3 length: 15 residues. Trimming left V 3 bases short and J 2 bases short, with 13 bases between. The germline V gene has CDR1 MDHEN and CDR2 SYDVKM.

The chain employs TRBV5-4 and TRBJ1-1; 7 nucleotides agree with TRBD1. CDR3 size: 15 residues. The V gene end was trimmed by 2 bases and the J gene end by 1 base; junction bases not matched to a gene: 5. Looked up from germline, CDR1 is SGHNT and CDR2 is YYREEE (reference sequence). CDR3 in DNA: TGTGCCAGCAGCTTAGGACAGGAGAGGAACACTGAAGCTTTCTTT. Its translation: CASSLGQERNTEAFF.

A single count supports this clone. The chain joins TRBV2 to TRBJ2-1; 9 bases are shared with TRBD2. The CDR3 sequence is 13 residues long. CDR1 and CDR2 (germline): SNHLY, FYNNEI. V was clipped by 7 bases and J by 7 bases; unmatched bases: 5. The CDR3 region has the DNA TGTGCCAGCAAGCGGGAGGAAATAAATGAGCAGTTCTTC. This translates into CASKREEINEQFF.